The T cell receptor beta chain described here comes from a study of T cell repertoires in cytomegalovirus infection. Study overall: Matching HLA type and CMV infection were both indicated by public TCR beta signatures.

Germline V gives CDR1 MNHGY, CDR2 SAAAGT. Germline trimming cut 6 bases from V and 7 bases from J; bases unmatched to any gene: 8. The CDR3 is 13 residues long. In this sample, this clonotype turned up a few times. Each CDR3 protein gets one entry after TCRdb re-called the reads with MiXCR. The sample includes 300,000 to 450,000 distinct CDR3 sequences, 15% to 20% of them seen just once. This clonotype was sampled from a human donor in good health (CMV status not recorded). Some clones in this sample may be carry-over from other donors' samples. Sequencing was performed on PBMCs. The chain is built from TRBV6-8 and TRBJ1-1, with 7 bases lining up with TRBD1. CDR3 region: CASRAGQELEAFF. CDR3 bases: TGTGCCAGCAGAGCCGGACAGGAGCTTGAAGCTTTCTTT.